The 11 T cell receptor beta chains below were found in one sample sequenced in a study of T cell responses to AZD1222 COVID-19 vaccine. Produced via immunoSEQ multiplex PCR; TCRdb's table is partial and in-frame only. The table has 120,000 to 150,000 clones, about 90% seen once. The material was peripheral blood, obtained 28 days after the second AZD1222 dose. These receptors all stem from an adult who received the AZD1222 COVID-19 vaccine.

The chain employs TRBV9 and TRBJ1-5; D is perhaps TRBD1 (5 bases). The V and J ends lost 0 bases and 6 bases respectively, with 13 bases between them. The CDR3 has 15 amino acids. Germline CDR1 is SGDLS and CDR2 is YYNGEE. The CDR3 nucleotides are TGTGCCAGCAGCGTAGGTATCGGGGGGGGTCAGCCCCAGCATTTT. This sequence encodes CASSVGIGGGQPQHF.

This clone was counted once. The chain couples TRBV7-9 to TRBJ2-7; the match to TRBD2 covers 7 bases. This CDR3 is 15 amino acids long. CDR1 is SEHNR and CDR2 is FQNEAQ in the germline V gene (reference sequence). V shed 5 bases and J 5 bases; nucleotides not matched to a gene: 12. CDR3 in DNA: TGTGCCAGCAGCGTCCCGGGAGGCCTTCTTGACGAGCAGTACTTC. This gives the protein CASSVPGGLLDEQYF.

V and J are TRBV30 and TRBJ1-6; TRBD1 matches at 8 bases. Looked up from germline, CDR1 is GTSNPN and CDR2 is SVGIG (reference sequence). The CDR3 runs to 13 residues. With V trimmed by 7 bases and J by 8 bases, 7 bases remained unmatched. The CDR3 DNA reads TGTGCCTCCATGGACAGGGTAGATTCACCCCTCCACTTT. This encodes CASMDRVDSPLHF.

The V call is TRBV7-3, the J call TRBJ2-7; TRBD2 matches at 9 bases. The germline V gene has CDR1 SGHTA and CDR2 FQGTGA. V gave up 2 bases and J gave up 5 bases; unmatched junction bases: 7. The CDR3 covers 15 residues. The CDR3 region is CASSLRAGGLNEQYF. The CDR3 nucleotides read TGTGCCAGCAGCTTACGAGCGGGAGGATTAAACGAGCAGTACTTC.

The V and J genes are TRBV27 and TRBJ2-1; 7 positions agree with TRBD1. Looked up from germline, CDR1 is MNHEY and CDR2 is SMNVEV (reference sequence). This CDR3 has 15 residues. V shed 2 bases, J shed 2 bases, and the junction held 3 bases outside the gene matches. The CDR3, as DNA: TGTGCCAGCAGTTTAAGACAGGGTCCCTACAATGAGCAGTTCTTC. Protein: CASSLRQGPYNEQFF.

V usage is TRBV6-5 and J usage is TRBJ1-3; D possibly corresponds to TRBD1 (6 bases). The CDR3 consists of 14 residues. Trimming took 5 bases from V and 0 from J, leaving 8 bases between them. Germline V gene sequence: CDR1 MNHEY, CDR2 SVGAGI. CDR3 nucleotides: TGTGCCAGCAGTACCAGGGGCTCTGGAAACACCATATATTTT. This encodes CASSTRGSGNTIYF.

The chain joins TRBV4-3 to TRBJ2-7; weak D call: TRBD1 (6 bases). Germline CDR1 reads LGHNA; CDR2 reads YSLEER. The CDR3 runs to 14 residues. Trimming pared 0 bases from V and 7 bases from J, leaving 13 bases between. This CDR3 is CASSQDGQGREQYF. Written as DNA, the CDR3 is TGCGCCAGCAGCCAAGATGGGCAGGGGAGAGAGCAGTACTTC.

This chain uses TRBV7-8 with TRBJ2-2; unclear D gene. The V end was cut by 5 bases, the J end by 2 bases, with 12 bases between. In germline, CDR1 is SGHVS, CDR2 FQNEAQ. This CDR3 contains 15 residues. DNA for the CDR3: TGTGCCAGCAGCGCCCAGCCAGGCAACACCGGGGAGCTGTTTTTT. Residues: CASSAQPGNTGELFF.

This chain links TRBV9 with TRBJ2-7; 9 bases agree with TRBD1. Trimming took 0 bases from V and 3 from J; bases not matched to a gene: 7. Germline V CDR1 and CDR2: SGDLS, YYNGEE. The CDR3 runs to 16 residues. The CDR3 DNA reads TGTGCCAGCAGCGTAGGGCCGGGACAGGGATTCTACGAGCAGTACTTC. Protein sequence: CASSVGPGQGFYEQYF. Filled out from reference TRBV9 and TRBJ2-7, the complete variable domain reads DSGVTQTPKHLITATGQRVTLRCSPRSGDLSVYWYQQSLDQGLQFLIQYYNGEERAKGNILERFSAQQFPDLHSELNLSSLELGDSALYFCASSVGPGQGFYEQYFGPGTRLTVT.

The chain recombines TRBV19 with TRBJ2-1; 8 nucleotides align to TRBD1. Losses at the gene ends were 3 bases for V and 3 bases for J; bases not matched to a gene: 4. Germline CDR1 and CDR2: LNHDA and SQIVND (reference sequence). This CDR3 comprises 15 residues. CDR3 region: CASSMGQEFYNEQFF. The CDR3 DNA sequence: TGTGCCAGTAGTATGGGACAGGAGTTCTACAATGAGCAGTTCTTC.

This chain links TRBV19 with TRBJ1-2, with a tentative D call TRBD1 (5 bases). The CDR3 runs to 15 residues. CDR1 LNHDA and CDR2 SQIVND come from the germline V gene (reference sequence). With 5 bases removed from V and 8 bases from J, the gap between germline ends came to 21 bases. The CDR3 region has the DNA TGTGCCAGTAGTGTCACTCTAGACAGCCTCAGGGGCTACACCTTC. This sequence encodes CASSVTLDSLRGYTF.